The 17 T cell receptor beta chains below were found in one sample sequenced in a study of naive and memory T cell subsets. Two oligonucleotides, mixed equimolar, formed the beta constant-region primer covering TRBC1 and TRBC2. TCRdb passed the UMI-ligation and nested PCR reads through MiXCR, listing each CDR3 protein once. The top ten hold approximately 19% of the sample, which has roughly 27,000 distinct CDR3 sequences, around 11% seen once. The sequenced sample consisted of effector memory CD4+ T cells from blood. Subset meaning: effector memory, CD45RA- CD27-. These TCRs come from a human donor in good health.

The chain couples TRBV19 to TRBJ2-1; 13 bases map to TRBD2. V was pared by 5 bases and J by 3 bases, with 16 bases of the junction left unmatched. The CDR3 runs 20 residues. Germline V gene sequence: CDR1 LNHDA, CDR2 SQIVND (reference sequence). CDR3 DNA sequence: TGTGCCAGTAGTTCGGGACTAGCGGGGTGGAATAAGGGACGCTACAATGAGCAGTTCTTC. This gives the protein CASSSGLAGWNKGRYNEQFF.

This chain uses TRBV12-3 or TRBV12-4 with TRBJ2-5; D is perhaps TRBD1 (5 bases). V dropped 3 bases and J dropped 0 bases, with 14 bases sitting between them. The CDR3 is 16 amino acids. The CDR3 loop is CASSLGWGTYQETQYF. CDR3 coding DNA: TGTGCCAGCAGTTTGGGGTGGGGCACATACCAAGAGACCCAGTACTTC.

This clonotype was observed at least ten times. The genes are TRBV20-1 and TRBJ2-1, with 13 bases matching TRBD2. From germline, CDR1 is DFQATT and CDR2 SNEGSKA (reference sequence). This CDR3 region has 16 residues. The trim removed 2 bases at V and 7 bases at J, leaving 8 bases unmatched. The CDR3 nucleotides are TGCAGTGCTAGAACCGCGACTAGCGGGAGGTTTAATGAGCAGTTCTTC. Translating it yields CSARTATSGRFNEQFF.

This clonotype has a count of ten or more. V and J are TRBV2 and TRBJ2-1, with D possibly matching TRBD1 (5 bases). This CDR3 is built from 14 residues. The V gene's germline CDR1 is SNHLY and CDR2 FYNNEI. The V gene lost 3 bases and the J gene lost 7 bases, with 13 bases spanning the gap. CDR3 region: CASSDPRGRNEQFF. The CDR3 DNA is TGTGCCAGCAGTGATCCAAGGGGTAGGAATGAGCAGTTCTTC.

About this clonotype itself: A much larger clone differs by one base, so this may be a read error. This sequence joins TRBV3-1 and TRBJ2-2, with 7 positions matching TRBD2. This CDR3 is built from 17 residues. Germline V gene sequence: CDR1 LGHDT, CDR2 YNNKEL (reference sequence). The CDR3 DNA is TGTGCCAACAGCCCCCGTGAGTGGGGGGGGGACACCGGGGAGCTGTTTTTT. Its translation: CANSPREWGGDTGELFF.

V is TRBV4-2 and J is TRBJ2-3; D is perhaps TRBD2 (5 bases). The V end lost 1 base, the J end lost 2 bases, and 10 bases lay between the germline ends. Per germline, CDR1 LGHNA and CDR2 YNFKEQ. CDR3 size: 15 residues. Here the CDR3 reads CASSQGSGPTDTQYF. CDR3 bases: TGTGCCAGCAGCCAAGGCAGCGGCCCCACAGATACGCAGTATTTT.

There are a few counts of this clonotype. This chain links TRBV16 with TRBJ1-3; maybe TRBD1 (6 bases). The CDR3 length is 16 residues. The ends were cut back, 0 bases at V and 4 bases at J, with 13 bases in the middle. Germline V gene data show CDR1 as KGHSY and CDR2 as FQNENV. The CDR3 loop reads CASSQSGTLTGNTIYF. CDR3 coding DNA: TGTGCCAGCAGCCAATCCGGGACATTGACGGGAAACACCATATATTTT.

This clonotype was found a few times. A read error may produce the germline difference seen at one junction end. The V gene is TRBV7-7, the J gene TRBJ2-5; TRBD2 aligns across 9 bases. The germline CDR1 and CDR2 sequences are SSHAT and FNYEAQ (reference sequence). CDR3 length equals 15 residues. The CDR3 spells CASTDKAGGTETQYF. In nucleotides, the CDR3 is TGTGCTAGCACCGATAAGGCGGGGGGGACGGAGACCCAGTACTTC.

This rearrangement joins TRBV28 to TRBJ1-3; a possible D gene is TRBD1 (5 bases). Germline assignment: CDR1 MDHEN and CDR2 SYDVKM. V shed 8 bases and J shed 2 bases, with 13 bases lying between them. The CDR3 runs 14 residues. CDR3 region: CASRTGHAGNTIYF. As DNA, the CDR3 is TGTGCCAGCCGGACGGGGCATGCTGGAAACACCATATATTTT.

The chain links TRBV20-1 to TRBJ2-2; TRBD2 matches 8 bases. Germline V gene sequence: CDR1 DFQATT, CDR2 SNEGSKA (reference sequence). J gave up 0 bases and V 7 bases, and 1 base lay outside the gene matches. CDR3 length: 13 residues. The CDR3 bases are TGCAGTGTACTAGCGGCGAACACCGGGGAGCTGTTTTTT. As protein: CSVLAANTGELFF.

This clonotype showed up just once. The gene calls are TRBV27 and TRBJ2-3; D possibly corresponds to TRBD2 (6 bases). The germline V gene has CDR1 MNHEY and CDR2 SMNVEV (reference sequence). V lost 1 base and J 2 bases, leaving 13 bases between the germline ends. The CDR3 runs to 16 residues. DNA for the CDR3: TGTGCCAGCAGTTTATTACTCGGGGGATTCACAGATACGCAGTATTTT. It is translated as CASSLLLGGFTDTQYF.

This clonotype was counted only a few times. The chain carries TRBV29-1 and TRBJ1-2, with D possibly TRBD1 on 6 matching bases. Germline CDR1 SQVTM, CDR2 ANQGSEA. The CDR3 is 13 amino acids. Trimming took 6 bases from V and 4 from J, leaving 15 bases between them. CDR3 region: CSVGDTIPYGYTF. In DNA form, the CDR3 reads TGCAGCGTAGGGGACACGATACCCTATGGCTACACCTTC.

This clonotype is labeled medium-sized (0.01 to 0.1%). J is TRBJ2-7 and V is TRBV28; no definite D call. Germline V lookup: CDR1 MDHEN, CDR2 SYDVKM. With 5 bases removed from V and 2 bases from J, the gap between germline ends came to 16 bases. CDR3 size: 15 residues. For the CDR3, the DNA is TGTGCCAGCAGTGCCCCCAGTACCCCAACCTACGAGCAGTACTTC. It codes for CASSAPSTPTYEQYF.

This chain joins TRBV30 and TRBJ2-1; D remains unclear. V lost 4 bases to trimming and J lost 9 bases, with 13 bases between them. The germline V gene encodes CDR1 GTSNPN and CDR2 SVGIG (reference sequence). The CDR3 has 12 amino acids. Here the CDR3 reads CAWNTAVGEQFF. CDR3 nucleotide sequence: TGTGCCTGGAATACCGCGGTAGGTGAGCAGTTCTTC.

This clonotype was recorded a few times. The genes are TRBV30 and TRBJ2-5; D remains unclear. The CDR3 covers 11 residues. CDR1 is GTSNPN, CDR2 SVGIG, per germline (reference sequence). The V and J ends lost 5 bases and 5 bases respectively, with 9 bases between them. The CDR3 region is CAWAPGETQYF. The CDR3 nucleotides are TGTGCCTGGGCACCCGGGGAGACCCAGTACTTC.

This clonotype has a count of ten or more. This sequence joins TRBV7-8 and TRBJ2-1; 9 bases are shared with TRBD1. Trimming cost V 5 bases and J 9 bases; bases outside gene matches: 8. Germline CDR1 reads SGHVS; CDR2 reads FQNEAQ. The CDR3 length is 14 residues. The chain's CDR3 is CASSRTGVGSEQFF. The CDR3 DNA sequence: TGTGCCAGCAGCCGGACAGGGGTGGGAAGTGAGCAGTTCTTC.

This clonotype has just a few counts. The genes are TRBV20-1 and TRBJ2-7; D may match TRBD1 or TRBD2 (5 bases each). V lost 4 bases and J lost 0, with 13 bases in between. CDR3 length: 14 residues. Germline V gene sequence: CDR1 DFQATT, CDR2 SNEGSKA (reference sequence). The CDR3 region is CSANTGTLSYEQYF. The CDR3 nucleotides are TGCAGTGCTAATACCGGGACCCTCTCCTACGAGCAGTACTTC.